This TCR beta chain was captured by sequencing in a study of OX40 agonist ivuxolimab in advanced cancers. With respect to the entire study: Ivuxolimab, which targeted the costimulatory receptor OX40 (CD134), was an agonistic, fully human IgG2 monoclonal antibody. Intravenous ivuxolimab was administered to patients every 2 weeks at six dose levels: 0.01, 0.1, 0.3, 1.5, 3 and 10 mg/kg. Among the approximately 54 dose-escalation patients, approximately 20 had hepatocellular carcinoma, roughly 15 melanoma, 9 renal cell carcinoma and 9 head and neck cancer. The dose-escalation cohort was around 84% male with a mean age of approximately 60 years, ranging from roughly 23 to 90. Prior anti-PD-1, anti-PD-L1 or anti-CTLA-4 therapy was permitted, and checkpoint inhibitors had been received by more than 35% of dose-escalation patients. Partial responses occurred in three dose-escalation patients: two with cutaneous melanoma and one with hepatocellular carcinoma. Peripheral TCRbeta sequencing aimed to test whether ivuxolimab altered TCR sequence diversity and caused clonal T-cell expansion. The paper reports the monotherapy dose-escalation portion (N of about 51 patients) of the phase I ivuxolimab trial. The paper as a whole reports these results and caveats: After ivuxolimab, expanded clones were on average more numerous among CD8+ T cells than among CD4+ T cells. The antigen specificity of the peripheral T cells that underwent clonal expansion was not determined. At doses from 0.1 to 3.0 mg/kg, clonal expansion was seen in both CD4+ and CD8+ blood T cells between baseline and week 6. Low levels of normalized T-cell clonal expansion were also seen in some patients who did not respond. In the 0.1-3.0 mg/kg groups, partial responders had among the lowest normalized peripheral clonal expansion, particularly in CD8+ T cells.

Patients with autoimmune disease history or receiving systemic immunosuppression were excluded from the trial. In every dose cohort, peripheral blood was drawn for TCR sequencing at baseline, cycle 4 day 1, and cycle 7 day 1. The samples were taken from a phase I, first-in-human, multicenter, open-label dose-escalation trial of ivuxolimab. The trial enrolled adults with locally advanced or metastatic head and neck squamous cell, hepatocellular, melanoma or renal cell carcinoma. Before TCR sequencing, CD4+ T cells and CD8+ T cells from peripheral blood were sorted into separate populations. A word on this clone: Its antigen is currently not known. The record has no base qualities; no much larger clone is one base away.

Genomic DNA was isolated from the sorted cells so that the TCRbeta CDR3 region could be sequenced. TCRbeta CDR3 regions were sequenced using the immunoSEQ Assay. TCRdb's version of the immuneACCESS table is confined to in-frame rearrangements and falls short of the full clone set. An unresolved V gene accounts for under half of the shortfall where checked; the remainder is of unknown origin. This sample gives tens of thousands of clones in total; about 85% of them show up just once. The leading ten clones occupy 0.3% to 0.45% of the sample. Relative to germline, V is 0 bases shorter and J is 4 bases shorter, with 19 bases between their ends. CDR1 LGHNT and CDR2 FRNRAP are derived from the germline V gene. Spanning cysteine to phenylalanine, the CDR3 consists of 19 amino acids. This entry keeps only the CDR3 DNA: 57 bases, framed from base 1.

The chain is assembled from TRBV12-5 and TRBJ2-6; 6 matching bases give a weak D call of TRBD1. This TCR came from an adult with an advanced solid tumor such as melanoma, head and neck, liver or kidney cancer. The sample was CD4+ or CD8+ T cells sorted from blood, taken in a trial of the OX40 agonist ivuxolimab. The DNA sequence is as follows: TGTGCTAGTGGTTTGGTACTCGGGCGAACAGGGTTCGGGGCCAACGTCCTGACTTTC. The translation is CASGLVLGRTGFGANVLTF.